This TCR beta chain was sequenced during a study of cytomegalovirus exposure and HLA in healthy donors. The PCR made use of 60 Vbeta and 13 Jbeta primers. Sequenced by immunoSEQ multiplex PCR; TCRdb stores in-frame clones only, minus some. The sample carries about 160,000 clones, approximately 82% recorded once. With V trimmed by 0 bases and J by 8 bases, 5 bases remained unmatched. CDR3 size: 15 residues. CDR1 is MNHEY, CDR2 SVGAGI, per germline. Sequencing input: PBMCs. This sequence joins TRBV6-5 and TRBJ1-4, with 8 bases that match TRBD1. The sequence was obtained from a man in his fifties or sixties in good health and CMV-seropositive. The CDR3 DNA is TGTGCCAGCAGTTACTCCCGGACAGGGAAGGAAAAACTGTTTTTT. This codes for CASSYSRTGKEKLFF.